This TCR beta chain was sequenced during a study of cytomegalovirus exposure and HLA in healthy donors. The CDR3 has 16 residues. The germline V gene encodes CDR1 SNHLY and CDR2 FYNNEI. J gave up 2 bases and V 6 bases, and 10 bases lay outside the gene matches. The method was immunoSEQ multiplex PCR; TCRdb's version includes in-frame clones alone and lacks a portion of them. The sample has just under 150,000 clones; roughly 87% are singletons. Sequenced: PBMCs. The rearrangement uses TRBV2 and TRBJ2-3, with 8 bases fitting TRBD1. The clonotype comes from a man aged 18 to 30 in good health and CMV-seropositive. Here the CDR3 reads CASRKRQGRITDTQYF. For the CDR3, the DNA is TGTGCCAGCAGGAAAAGACAGGGGAGGATCACAGATACGCAGTATTTT.